The 26 T cell receptor beta chains given below trace back to one sample, sequenced in a study of T-cell reconstitution after alpha-beta-depleted transplantation in children (TCRdb year 2016). Library prep was done by PCR. TCRdb shows the sequencer as Illumina HiSeq 2500. TCR library preparation used molecular barcoding, with unique molecular identifiers applied to normalize quantification of the TCRbeta repertoire. In-frame beta chains were kept once TCRdb had trimmed the public reads at Q25 with fastp and called clones with MiXCR. Records with the same CDR3 protein are collapsed into one entry carrying the most frequent genes and DNA. Here the sample has about 420,000 distinct CDR3 sequences; under 20% occur a single time. 25% to 35% of the sample comes from the top ten. This specimen's treatment or condition label, interpreted: allogeneic hematopoietic cell transplantation with graft depleted of TCRalphabeta T cells and CD19 B cells.

This sample comprised PBMCs, mostly from graft donor cells, obtained 360 days after TCRalphabeta/CD19-depleted stem cell transplant. These receptors were taken from a boy under two years old who had a stem cell transplant for Wiskott-Aldrich syndrome, so the T cells may come from the graft donor.

The sample holds a few counts of this clonotype. The chain uses TRBV6-5 and TRBJ2-1, with D uncertain. The CDR3 has 11 residues. In germline, CDR1 is MNHEY, CDR2 SVGAGI. Deletions cut 9 bases from V and 7 bases from J, with 10 bases between. The CDR3 protein is CASRRTNEQFF. The DNA of the CDR3 is TGTGCCAGTCGTAGGACGAATGAGCAGTTCTTC.

The rearrangement links TRBV12-3 or TRBV12-4 to TRBJ2-7, with a weak D call TRBD1 (5 bases). The V and J ends lost 3 bases and 2 bases respectively, with 8 bases between them. The CDR3 contains 13 residues. Here the CDR3 DNA reads TGTGCCAGCAGTTTCACGACAGCCTACGAGCAGTACTTC. Its translation is CASSFTTAYEQYF.

This sequence joins TRBV4-1 and TRBJ1-1, with D uncertain. The CDR3 spans 18 residues. The germline V gene has CDR1 MGHRA and CDR2 YSYEKL. Between the trimmed V and J ends, which lost 1 base and 5 bases, there was a span of 23 bases. In DNA, the CDR3 is TGCGCCAGCAGCCAAGCTAATAGGTTTCGACAAAATCTTACTGAAGCTTTCTTT. Translation: CASSQANRFRQNLTEAFF.

CDR3 loop: CASSERLADTDTQYF. The CDR3 DNA reads TGCGCCAGCAGTGAAAGACTAGCGGACACAGATACGCAGTATTTT. The rearrangement links TRBV10-1 to TRBJ2-3, with TRBD2 identical over 9 bases. Losses at the gene ends were 3 bases for V and 2 bases for J; bases not matched to a gene: 3. The CDR3 spans 15 residues. The V gene's germline CDR1 is WNHNN and CDR2 SYGVQD (reference sequence).

This clonotype was seen a handful of times. The chain is built from TRBV12-3 or TRBV12-4 and TRBJ2-2; 9 nucleotides line up with TRBD1. The CDR3 runs 14 residues. Trimming cost V 6 bases and J 6 bases; bases outside gene matches: 5. The CDR3 coding sequence is TGTGCCAGCAGGCCGGGACAGGGCGCCGGGGAGCTGTTTTTT. Translation: CASRPGQGAGELFF.

This clonotype was found a few times. The chain uses TRBV24-1 and TRBJ2-1, with D maybe TRBD1 (5 bases). CDR3 length: 13 residues. Trimming left V 4 bases short and J 13 bases short, with 16 bases between. From germline, CDR1 is KGHDR and CDR2 SFDVKD. CDR3 in amino acids: CATSELDSPEQFF. The CDR3 DNA sequence: TGTGCCACCAGTGAACTTGACAGCCCGGAACAGTTCTTC.

This clonotype has just a few counts. The rearrangement links TRBV20-1 to TRBJ2-2, with 8 bases identical to TRBD2. CDR3 length equals 15 residues. V lost 1 base and J lost 4; bases outside the gene matches: 5. From germline, CDR1 is DFQATT and CDR2 SNEGSKA (reference sequence). The CDR3 sequence: CSARVAGGLTGELFF. In nucleotides, the CDR3 is TGCAGTGCTAGAGTTGCGGGGGGCCTCACCGGGGAGCTGTTTTTT.

V usage is TRBV20-1 and J usage is TRBJ2-7; 8 bases are shared with TRBD2. Losses at the gene ends were 3 bases for V and 0 bases for J; bases not matched to a gene: 7. The CDR3 totals 15 residues. Germline V gene sequence: CDR1 DFQATT, CDR2 SNEGSKA (reference sequence). CDR3 residues: CSASRSGGNSYEQYF. CDR3 coding DNA: TGCAGTGCTAGTAGGAGCGGGGGCAACTCCTACGAGCAGTACTTC.

The chain couples TRBV7-2 to TRBJ2-4; D is unclear. The germline gives CDR1 SGHTA, CDR2 FQGNSA. The CDR3 totals 15 residues. Deletions cut 4 bases from V and 0 bases from J, with 10 bases between. CDR3 DNA: TGTGCCAGCAGCTCGGAAGCTCTAGCCAAAAACATTCAGTACTTC. It specifies CASSSEALAKNIQYF.

The sample holds a few counts of this clonotype. The chain joins TRBV10-1 to TRBJ1-4; D remains unclear. CDR1 is WNHNN, CDR2 SYGVQD, per germline (reference sequence). The ends were cut back, 5 bases at V and 4 bases at J, with 8 bases in the middle. CDR3 length equals 13 residues. In DNA, the CDR3 is TGCGCCAGCAGTCGGGCGTTTAATGAAAAACTGTTTTTT. Its translation: CASSRAFNEKLFF.

This clonotype was seen only a few times. V is TRBV18 and J is TRBJ2-3, with 10 nucleotides matching TRBD1. Germline V gives CDR1 KGHSH, CDR2 LQKENI. V was pared by 2 bases and J by 5 bases, with 1 base of the junction left unmatched. The CDR3 is 14 residues long. Here the CDR3 reads CASSPGQGEDTQYF. Written as DNA, the CDR3 is TGTGCCAGCTCACCAGGACAGGGGGAAGATACGCAGTATTTT.

CDR3 bases: TGTGCCAGCGGAATCGGGAGGAAAGAGACCCAGTACTTC. It encodes CASGIGRKETQYF. V and J are TRBV12-3 or TRBV12-4 and TRBJ2-5; 7 nucleotides line up with TRBD2. This CDR3 is built from 13 residues. J gave up 3 bases and V 8 bases, and 6 bases lay outside the gene matches.

This chain's CDR3 is CASSLEGSSTDTQYF. CDR3 DNA sequence: TGTGCCAGCAGCTTGGAAGGGTCTAGCACAGATACGCAGTATTTT. The V gene is TRBV7-8, the J gene TRBJ2-3; D gene ambiguous. The V gene's germline CDR1 is SGHVS and CDR2 FQNEAQ. V gave up 3 bases and J gave up 0 bases, with 10 bases separating them. The CDR3 contains 15 residues.

The chain has TRBV5-1 and TRBJ2-1, with TRBD1 identical over 11 bases. This CDR3 has 13 amino acids. Germline trimming cut 6 bases from V and 9 bases from J; bases unmatched to any gene: 5. Germline loops: CDR1 SGHRS, CDR2 YFSETQ. The CDR3, as DNA: TGCGCCAGCAAAGGACAGGGGGCCGGTGAGCAGTTCTTC. This encodes CASKGQGAGEQFF.

This chain joins TRBV12-3 or TRBV12-4 and TRBJ2-5; D call uncertain. The CDR3 covers 13 residues. Trimming removed 6 bases at V and 5 bases at J, with 13 bases between. CDR3 DNA sequence: TGTGCCAGCAGCTATTTAAAGGTGGAGACCCAGTACTTC. Its protein is CASSYLKVETQYF.

The chain combines TRBV7-9 with TRBJ1-1; TRBD1 agrees at 8 bases. CDR3 length equals 13 residues. Losses at the gene ends were 5 bases for V and 4 bases for J; bases not matched to a gene: 3. CDR1 SEHNR and CDR2 FQNEAQ come from the germline V gene (reference sequence). For the CDR3, the DNA is TGTGCCAGCAGCCTCCAGGGGGCCACTGAAGCTTTCTTT. Translated, it gives CASSLQGATEAFF.

This clonotype was detected only a few times. This rearrangement joins TRBV29-1 to TRBJ2-7; 9 bases align to TRBD1. CDR1 SQVTM and CDR2 ANQGSEA come from the germline V gene. The CDR3 spans 14 residues. V shed 6 bases and J 3 bases; nucleotides not matched to a gene: 9. The CDR3 DNA reads as TGCAGCGTCCAGACAGGGGGAAACGGCTACGAGCAGTACTTC. Encoded protein: CSVQTGGNGYEQYF.

CDR3 sequence: CATSDPGLAGGEQYF. The CDR3 nucleotides read TGTGCCACCAGTGACCCGGGACTAGCGGGGGGCGAGCAGTACTTC. J is TRBJ2-7 and V is TRBV24-1, with 15 bases aligning to TRBD2. Germline CDR1 and CDR2: KGHDR and SFDVKD. The junction had 3 bases not matched to a gene; V was cut back by 4 bases and J by 6 bases. The CDR3 covers 15 residues.

CDR3 sequence reads: CATSDPGTGFGADTQYF. In DNA, the CDR3 is TGTGCCACCAGTGATCCCGGGACAGGGTTTGGCGCAGATACGCAGTATTTT. The V call is TRBV24-1, the J call TRBJ2-3; 9 nucleotides line up with TRBD1. V was pared by 3 bases and J by 4 bases, with 10 bases of the junction left unmatched. Germline values: CDR1 KGHDR, CDR2 SFDVKD. The CDR3 consists of 17 residues.

With respect to this clonotype: Compared with germline, one end of the junction differs, possibly owing to a read error. The chain has TRBV5-1 and TRBJ2-5; 8 nucleotides line up with TRBD2. From germline, CDR1 is SGHRS and CDR2 YFSETQ. CDR3 length equals 15 residues. DNA for the CDR3: TGCGCCAGCAGCTTGGAATTAGCGGGACAAGAGTCCCAGTACTTC. It specifies CASSLELAGQESQYF.

V is TRBV7-8 and J is TRBJ1-2, with TRBD1 matching 7 bases. CDR1 and CDR2 (germline): SGHVS, FQNEAQ. V was clipped by 5 bases and J by 3 bases; unmatched bases: 9. The CDR3 has 15 residues. CDR3 loop: CASSPLRGQYYGYTF. CDR3 DNA: TGTGCCAGCAGCCCCCTCCGGGGACAGTACTATGGCTACACCTTC.

This clonotype was recorded a few times. The chain recombines TRBV5-1 with TRBJ2-2; D is perhaps TRBD1 (5 bases). V gave up 4 bases and J gave up 1 base, with 14 bases separating them. CDR1 SGHRS and CDR2 YFSETQ come from the germline V gene. CDR3 length: 16 residues. DNA of the CDR3: TGCGCCAGCAGCCCCGGACACGACCAGAACACCGGGGAGCTGTTTTTT. It is translated as CASSPGHDQNTGELFF.

The table lists this clonotype with many counts. The chain carries TRBV24-1 and TRBJ2-1, with 9 bases aligning to TRBD2. CDR3 length: 13 amino acids. The V segment lost 9 bases and the J segment 5 bases; nucleotides outside the gene matches: 4. Germline CDR1 reads KGHDR; CDR2 reads SFDVKD. In DNA, the CDR3 is TGTGCCACCGGGCTAGCGGGAAACAATGAGCAGTTCTTC. As protein: CATGLAGNNEQFF.

This clonotype was recorded a few times. The genes are TRBV12-3 or TRBV12-4 and TRBJ1-6; 8 positions agree with TRBD1. With V trimmed by 6 bases and J by 7 bases, 5 bases remained unmatched. The CDR3 is 14 residues long. The chain's CDR3 is CASRRQGSNSPLHF. In DNA, the CDR3 is TGTGCCAGCAGAAGACAGGGGAGCAATTCACCCCTCCACTTT.

The chain carries TRBV5-1 and TRBJ2-7, with 10 positions matching TRBD1. The CDR3 is 15 residues long. Germline loops: CDR1 SGHRS, CDR2 YFSETQ. After removal of 4 bases from V and 4 bases from J, the junction contained 8 bases not matched to a gene. Here the CDR3 DNA reads TGCGCCAGCAGCGCCCGGGACAGGGGCCATTACGAGCAGTACTTC. Amino acids: CASSARDRGHYEQYF.

This chain joins TRBV24-1 and TRBJ2-7, with TRBD2 identical over 9 bases. Losses at the gene ends were 2 bases for V and 4 bases for J; bases not matched to a gene: 8. The CDR3 runs 16 residues. The germline gives CDR1 KGHDR, CDR2 SFDVKD. The CDR3 loop reads CATSDSGTSTNYEQYF. CDR3 DNA sequence: TGTGCCACCAGTGATTCTGGGACTAGCACGAATTACGAGCAGTACTTC.